This T cell receptor beta chain was sequenced during a study of CD8 T cells in ankylosing spondylitis. Study-level findings and limits: It was reported that disease-linked clones were significantly enriched in matched ankylosing spondylitis synovial fluid.

This clonotype was seen at least ten times. The antigen is unknown. V shed 3 bases and J 4 bases; nucleotides not matched to a gene: 10. The CDR3 is 17 amino acids. Germline CDR1 and CDR2: SEHNR and FQNEAQ (reference sequence). From the 5' RACE reads, TCRdb called clonotypes with MiXCR, one entry per CDR3 protein. The table lists 200,000 to 300,000 distinct CDR3 sequences, roughly 10% of them singletons. This chain joins TRBV7-9 and TRBJ2-1; 9 bases fit TRBD2. The sequencing sample was made of blood, either unsorted or a sorted T cell fraction (not recorded which). The receptor's source is a male donor with ankylosing spondylitis or in good health (not recorded which). The CDR3 DNA sequence: TGTGCCAGCAGCTTCGAAATAGCGGGAGAAGGGTACAATGAGCAGTTCTTC. Translation: CASSFEIAGEGYNEQFF.